Listed here are 6 T cell receptor beta chains from one sample, sequenced in a study of blood T cells in healthy people across ages. Then a second PCR, running about 6 to 12 cycles, was carried out with a sample-barcoded 5' primer and a J-beta primer mix. From the 5' RACE reads, TCRdb called clonotypes with MiXCR, one entry per CDR3 protein. The data show around 780,000 distinct CDR3 sequences, roughly 25% seen once. The data were also submitted as part of a second study, on T cells of mothers and their children.

The sample consisted of blood. These receptors originate from a boy aged 10-17 years in good health.

This clonotype turned up a few times. V and J are TRBV10-3 and TRBJ2-7; TRBD1 might be the D (6 bases). Germline V gene data show CDR1 as ENHRY and CDR2 as SYGVKD. V lost 5 bases to trimming and J lost 2 bases, with 13 bases between them. The length of the CDR3 is 14 residues. As DNA, the CDR3 is TGTGCCATCAGTCGACGGGACACCACCTACGAGCAGTACTTC. Translation gives CAISRRDTTYEQYF.

The chain employs TRBV12-3 or TRBV12-4 and TRBJ2-7, with a tentative D call TRBD2 (6 bases). CDR3 length: 15 amino acids. Between the trimmed V and J ends, which lost 5 bases and 2 bases, there was a span of 16 bases. The CDR3 loop reads CASSPQLAEPYEQYF. The CDR3 bases are TGTGCCAGCAGTCCCCAACTAGCTGAGCCCTACGAGCAGTACTTC.

A few counts support this clonotype. This chain joins TRBV23-1 and TRBJ1-4, with a possible D match to TRBD1 (6 bases). TRBV23-1 falls under the ORF class, with uncertain function. V was cut by 11 bases and J by 4 bases, with 29 bases left in between. The CDR3 covers 18 residues. The chain's CDR3 is CAPWGPREGFSINEKLFF. The CDR3 bases are TGCGCCCCGTGGGGGCCCCGAGAGGGATTTTCAATTAATGAAAAACTGTTTTTT.

J is TRBJ2-5 and V is TRBV2; 7 bases agree with TRBD2. The CDR3 covers 13 residues. The V segment lost 6 bases and the J segment 4 bases; nucleotides outside the gene matches: 5. The germline CDR1 and CDR2 sequences are SNHLY and FYNNEI. This chain's CDR3 is CASRSGTTETQYF. CDR3 nucleotides: TGTGCCAGCAGGTCCGGGACTACAGAGACCCAGTACTTC.

The chain links TRBV6-5 to TRBJ2-1; D gene ambiguous. The CDR3 spans 15 residues. The germline CDR1 and CDR2 sequences are MNHEY and SVGAGI. Between the trimmed V and J ends, which lost 7 bases and 5 bases, there was a span of 18 bases. The CDR3 is CASKKSGPTHNEQFF. The CDR3 DNA follows: TGTGCCAGCAAAAAATCCGGACCTACCCACAATGAGCAGTTCTTC.

The rearrangement links TRBV4-1 to TRBJ2-1; tentatively, D is TRBD2 (7 bases). With 1 base removed from V and 4 bases from J, the gap between germline ends came to 17 bases. This CDR3 contains 17 residues. Germline values: CDR1 MGHRA, CDR2 YSYEKL. The CDR3 nucleotides read TGCGCCAGCAGCCAAGTCTCGGGCGGGGGACAATACAATGAGCAGTTCTTC. Its translation is CASSQVSGGGQYNEQFF.